The sequence of this T cell receptor beta chain was determined in a study of OX40 agonist ivuxolimab in advanced cancers. Study overall: Mean age around 64 years, range 23 to 79; 82.7% male. Partial responses occurred in Three dose-escalation patients, one with hepatocellular carcinoma and two with cutaneous melanoma. General study points: Among the least clonally expanded were partial responders at 0.1-3.0 mg/kg.

This clone appeared a few times. Its specificity is unknown. Only in-frame clones appear in the TCRdb table, and some are missing; sequencing was by immunoSEQ multiplex PCR. The table includes about 40,000 clones, 70% to 90% detected once. The germline CDR1 and CDR2 sequences are SGHDN and FVKESK. V lost 5 bases and J 13 bases, leaving 12 bases between the germline ends. The CDR3 extends over 12 amino acids. The V gene is TRBV14, the J gene TRBJ1-6; D remains ambiguous. This sequence originates from an adult with an advanced solid tumor such as melanoma, head and neck, liver or kidney cancer. Specimen: CD4+ or CD8+ T cells sorted from blood, collected in a trial of the OX40 agonist ivuxolimab. The CDR3 sequence is CASSTYGMPLHF. The CDR3 DNA sequence: TGTGCCAGCAGCACCTACGGTATGCCCCTCCACTTT.